This passage covers 9 T cell receptor beta chains from one sample sequenced in a study of T cell repertoires in cytomegalovirus infection. MiXCR, run by TCRdb on the reads, gives a single entry per CDR3 protein. The sample comprises approximately 630,000 distinct CDR3 sequences, 20% to 25% of which are singletons, and approximately 8% rests with the top ten. The material sequenced was CD8+ T cells from PBMCs. Receptors were obtained from a human donor in good health (CMV status not recorded). Some clones in this sample may be carry-over from other donors' samples.

The chain recombines TRBV7-4 with TRBJ2-6; D is uncertain. Per germline, CDR1 SGHVT and CDR2 SQSDAQ. This CDR3 has 13 residues. Trimming removed 7 bases from V and 4 bases from J, with 8 bases in between. The CDR3 nucleotides read TGTGCCAGCATCCTAGGGGGGGCCAACGTCCTGACTTTC. Translation gives CASILGGANVLTF.

The rearrangement links TRBV28 to TRBJ2-7, with 9 positions matching TRBD1. The J segment lost 3 bases and the V segment lost 5 bases, leaving 8 bases of the junction unmatched. The CDR3 is 15 amino acids. Germline loops: CDR1 MDHEN, CDR2 SYDVKM. The CDR3 sequence: CASSTPRTGDYEQYF. The CDR3 DNA sequence: TGTGCCAGCAGTACCCCTCGGACAGGGGACTACGAGCAGTACTTC.

V gene TRBV28 combines with J gene TRBJ1-1; unclear D gene. CDR3 length: 11 residues. Trimming pared 3 bases from V and 10 bases from J, leaving 9 bases between. Germline-derived CDR1 and CDR2 are MDHEN and SYDVKM. The CDR3: CASSFGQRAFF. In DNA, the CDR3 is TGTGCCAGCAGTTTTGGGCAGCGAGCTTTCTTT.

Only one count was recorded for this clonotype. The chain is built from TRBV20-1 and TRBJ1-5; D call uncertain. From germline, CDR1 is DFQATT and CDR2 SNEGSKA (reference sequence). The CDR3 length is 15 residues. V was trimmed by 5 bases and J by 2 bases, leaving 16 bases between them. In DNA form, the CDR3 reads TGCAGTGCTCGAAATTTCGGTATGGGCAATCAGCCCCAGCATTTT. Protein: CSARNFGMGNQPQHF.

Many counts were recorded for this clonotype. The J gene is TRBJ2-1, the V gene TRBV7-6; no clear D gene. The CDR3 has 13 residues. V was shortened by 4 bases and J by 5 bases, with 9 bases between the two germline ends. CDR1 SGHVS and CDR2 FNYEAQ come from the germline V gene. CDR3 bases: TGTGCCAGCAGCTGGGTGGAGAACAATGAGCAGTTCTTC. Its translation is CASSWVENNEQFF.

The chain is built from TRBV12-5 and TRBJ1-1; D gene ambiguous. V dropped 6 bases and J dropped 5 bases, with 7 bases sitting between them. This CDR3 spans 11 amino acids. The germline gives CDR1 LGHNT, CDR2 FRNRAP. The CDR3 reads CASGIRTEAFF. The CDR3 nucleotides are TGTGCTAGTGGCATCAGGACTGAAGCTTTCTTT.

This chain connects TRBV2 to TRBJ1-1, with D possibly TRBD1 on 6 matching bases. The CDR3 extends over 17 amino acids. V lost 4 bases, J lost 6 bases, and 24 bases lay in between. The germline V gene has CDR1 SNHLY and CDR2 FYNNEI. The CDR3 region has the DNA TGTGCCAGCAGTGGGGCGGGCAGGGGCGGTCAATTGGCTGAAGCTTTCTTT. This codes for CASSGAGRGGQLAEAFF. Using reference TRBV2 and TRBJ1-1 for the parts outside the CDR3, the full variable domain is EPEVTQTPSHQVTQMGQEVILRCVPISNHLYFYWYRQILGQKVEFLVSFYNNEISEKSEIFDDQFSVERPDGSNFTLKIRSTKLEDSAMYFCASSGAGRGGQLAEAFFGQGTRLTVV.

This clonotype has more than one count but fewer than ten. The V and J genes are TRBV27 and TRBJ2-3, with 8 bases lining up with TRBD2. The CDR3 loop spans 17 amino acids. Germline CDR1 is MNHEY and CDR2 is SMNVEV (reference sequence). J was trimmed by 4 bases and V by 4 bases; bases with no gene match: 13. The CDR3: CASSSTDLPGLADTQYF. CDR3 sequence (DNA): TGTGCCAGCAGTTCGACCGACCTCCCGGGACTAGCAGATACGCAGTATTTT.

V is TRBV20-1 and J is TRBJ1-2, with 8 bases identical to TRBD1. Looked up from germline, CDR1 is DFQATT and CDR2 is SNEGSKA (reference sequence). This CDR3 spans 12 amino acids. V shed 4 bases and J 5 bases; nucleotides not matched to a gene: 3. The CDR3 sequence: CSAITGGYGYTF. CDR3 DNA sequence: TGCAGTGCTATAACAGGGGGGTATGGCTACACCTTC.